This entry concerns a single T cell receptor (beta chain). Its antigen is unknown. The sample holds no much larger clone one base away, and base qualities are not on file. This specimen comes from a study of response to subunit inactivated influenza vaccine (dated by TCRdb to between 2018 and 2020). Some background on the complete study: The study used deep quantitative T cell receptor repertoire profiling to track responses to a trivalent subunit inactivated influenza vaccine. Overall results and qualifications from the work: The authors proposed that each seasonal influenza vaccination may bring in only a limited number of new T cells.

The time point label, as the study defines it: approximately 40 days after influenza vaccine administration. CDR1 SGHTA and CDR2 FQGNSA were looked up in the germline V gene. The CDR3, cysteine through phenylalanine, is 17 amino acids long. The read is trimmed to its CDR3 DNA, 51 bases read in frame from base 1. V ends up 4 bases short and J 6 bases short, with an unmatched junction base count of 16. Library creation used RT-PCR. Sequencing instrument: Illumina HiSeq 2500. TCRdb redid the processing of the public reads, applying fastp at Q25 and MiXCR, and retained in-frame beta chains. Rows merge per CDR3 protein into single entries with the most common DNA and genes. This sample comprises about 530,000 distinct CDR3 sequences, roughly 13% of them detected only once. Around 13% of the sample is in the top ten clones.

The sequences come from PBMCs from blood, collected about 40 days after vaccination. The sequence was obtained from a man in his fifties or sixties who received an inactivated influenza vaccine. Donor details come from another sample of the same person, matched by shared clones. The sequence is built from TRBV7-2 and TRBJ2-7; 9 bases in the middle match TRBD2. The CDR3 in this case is CASSSLVAGVAMSEQYF. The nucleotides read TGTGCCAGCAGCTCCCTAGTAGCGGGAGTTGCGATGAGCGAGCAGTACTTC.